The rows below give T cell receptor beta chains drawn from one sample of a study of beta chain features in type 1 diabetes. Clones were read by immunoSEQ multiplex PCR, and TCRdb kept only the in-frame ones, dropping some. The table includes 120,000 or so clones, 17% detected once. The source material was central memory CD4+ T cells from blood. The source of these receptors is a man aged 18 to 30 with type 1 diabetes. Both conserved end residues are part of each CDR3. A D gene is named only where the DNA matches it firmly. Size is stated for part of the rows, as once, few or many counts, or as a class when the clone is expanded.

D gene	V gene	J gene	clone size	CDR3 protein	CDR3 DNA
.	TRBV5-1	TRBJ2-3	.	CASSFASPKDTQYF	TGCGCCAGCAGCTTCGCATCCCCAAAAGATACGCAGTATTTT
TRBD1	TRBV7-2	TRBJ2-1	.	CASSLGPGTGANEQFF	TGTGCCAGCAGCTTAGGTCCCGGGACAGGGGCCAATGAGCAGTTCTTC
.	TRBV4-3	TRBJ2-1	.	CASSQDPSYDNEQFF	TGCGCCAGCAGCCAGGACCCCTCTTACGACAATGAGCAGTTCTTC
.	TRBV9	TRBJ2-5	few	CASTRGTVGGETQYF	TGTGCCAGCACCCGTGGGACAGTGGGAGGAGAGACCCAGTACTTC
.	TRBV27	TRBJ1-6	.	CASSARVKGSYNSPLHF	TGTGCCAGCAGTGCCCGGGTCAAGGGCTCCTATAATTCACCCCTCCACTTT
.	TRBV9	TRBJ2-3	few	CASTDSLSTDTQYF	TGTGCCAGCACGGACTCACTGAGCACAGATACGCAGTATTTT
.	TRBV6-5	TRBJ1-1	many	CASSSPGEGTEAFF	TGTGCCAGCAGTTCCCCAGGGGAGGGAACTGAAGCTTTCTTT
.	TRBV9	TRBJ2-5	.	CASSVGERRETQYF	TGTGCCAGCAGCGTCGGGGAGCGGAGAGAGACCCAGTACTTC
.	TRBV4-3	TRBJ2-2	.	CASSQDLGGDTGELFF	TGCGCCAGCAGCCAAGATCTAGGCGGAGACACCGGGGAGCTGTTTTTT
.	TRBV6-6	TRBJ2-1	few	CASVPRGGGRNEQFF	TGTGCCAGCGTTCCTAGGGGAGGAGGGCGGAATGAGCAGTTCTTC
.	TRBV29-1	TRBJ1-5	few	CSDEGPGSEQPQHF	TGCAGCGACGAGGGGCCAGGGAGCGAACAGCCCCAGCATTTT
TRBD1	TRBV20-1	TRBJ2-7	few	CSAGVDRGYF	TGCAGTGCTGGGGTGGACAGGGGGTACTTC
.	TRBV19	TRBJ1-5	.	CASRDSNQPQHF	TGTGCCAGCCGGGACAGCAATCAGCCCCAGCATTTT
.	TRBV28	TRBJ2-5	.	CASSSEDRTQYF	TGTGCCAGCAGTTCGGAAGACAGAACCCAGTACTTC
.	TRBV10-3	TRBJ1-3	.	CAISESTRAEVNTIYF	TGTGCCATCAGTGAGTCGACTCGGGCGGAAGTAAACACCATATATTTT
.	TRBV5-4	TRBJ1-1	.	CASSLDESNTEAFF	TGTGCCAGCAGCTTGGATGAGTCGAACACTGAAGCTTTCTTT
TRBD2	TRBV19	TRBJ2-1	.	CASSITGGGKQFF	TGTGCCAGTAGTATTACGGGCGGGGGGAAGCAGTTCTTC
.	TRBV5-4	TRBJ2-5	.	CASRTWGQETQYF	TGTGCCAGCAGGACTTGGGGCCAAGAGACCCAGTACTTC
TRBD2	TRBV5-1	TRBJ2-3	many	CASSLGLAGADTQYF	TGCGCCAGCAGCTTGGGACTAGCGGGAGCAGATACGCAGTATTTT
.	TRBV7-9	TRBJ1-3	.	CASSPLGPGNTIYF	TGTGCCAGCAGCCCTCTGGGACCTGGAAACACCATATATTTT
.	TRBV7-2	TRBJ1-2	few	CASSTRVGGYTF	TGTGCCAGCAGCACCCGGGTAGGCGGCTACACCTTC
.	TRBV5-4	TRBJ1-6	many	CASSVPSEGDSPLHF	TGTGCCAGCAGCGTCCCGTCAGAGGGTGATTCACCCCTCCACTTT
.	TRBV5-1	TRBJ2-3	.	CASSPGLVTDTQYF	TGCGCCAGCAGCCCGGGACTGGTAACAGATACGCAGTATTTT
.	TRBV7-9	TRBJ2-7	.	CASSFSYEQYF	TGTGCCAGCAGCTTCTCCTACGAGCAGTACTTC
TRBD2	TRBV7-3	TRBJ2-3	once	CASSLTGRSGSSTDTQYF	TGTGCCAGCAGCTTAACGGGCCGTAGCGGGAGTAGCACAGATACGCAGTATTTT
.	TRBV27	TRBJ2-3	few	CASWTSHTATDTQYF	TGTGCCAGTTGGACCTCACATACGGCCACAGATACGCAGTATTTT
.	TRBV29-1	TRBJ1-3	.	CSVGDQAGNTIYF	TGCAGCGTTGGGGACCAGGCTGGAAACACCATATATTTT
TRBD2	TRBV5-1	TRBJ2-3	few	CASSGSSGSRTDTQYF	TGCGCCAGCAGCGGGTCTAGCGGGAGTCGTACAGATACGCAGTATTTT
.	TRBV7-2	TRBJ1-5	few	CASGNGPGANQPQHF	TGTGCCAGCGGAAATGGCCCAGGGGCCAATCAGCCCCAGCATTTT
TRBD2	TRBV4-2	TRBJ2-1	.	CASSQLAGGTYNEQFF	TGTGCCAGCAGCCAACTAGCGGGGGGAACCTACAATGAGCAGTTCTTC
TRBD1	TRBV2	TRBJ2-5	few	CASSDDRAEFTETQYF	TGTGCCAGCAGCGACGACAGGGCTGAGTTCACGGAGACCCAGTACTTC
TRBD2	TRBV30	TRBJ2-1	few	CAWSRAGGPYNEQFF	TGTGCCTGGAGTAGAGCGGGAGGGCCTTACAATGAGCAGTTCTTC
.	TRBV7-2	TRBJ2-3	.	CASSLGFDTQYF	TGTGCCAGCAGCTTAGGATTTGATACGCAGTATTTT
TRBD2	TRBV10-3	TRBJ2-2	.	CAISEFRLAGITGELFF	TGTGCCATCAGTGAGTTCCGACTAGCGGGAATCACCGGGGAGCTGTTTTTT
TRBD1	TRBV7-3	TRBJ2-7	.	CASSPGGTGGDEQYF	TGTGCCAGCAGCCCCGGTGGGACAGGGGGCGACGAGCAGTACTTC
TRBD1	TRBV18	TRBJ1-5	.	CASSPGQGGNSNQPQHF	TGTGCCAGCTCACCTGGACAGGGTGGGAATAGCAATCAGCCCCAGCATTTT
.	TRBV28	TRBJ1-2	few	CASTTGPYGYTF	TGTGCCAGCACCACAGGACCCTATGGCTACACCTTC
.	TRBV7-6	TRBJ2-1	.	CASSLGQGNSYNEQFF	TGTGCCAGCAGCTTAGGGCAGGGAAACTCCTACAATGAGCAGTTCTTC
TRBD2	TRBV2	TRBJ2-3	.	CASRLAGGQDTQYF	TGTGCCAGCAGACTAGCGGGAGGGCAAGATACGCAGTATTTT
.	TRBV30	TRBJ2-2	.	CAWGDRTELFF	TGTGCCTGGGGGGACCGCACGGAGCTGTTTTTT
TRBD1	TRBV2	TRBJ2-7	.	CASSEAGTGSYEQYF	TGTGCCAGCAGTGAGGCGGGGACAGGGTCGTACGAGCAGTACTTC
.	TRBV2	TRBJ2-7	.	CASSSFYEQYF	TGTGCCAGCAGTTCCTTCTACGAGCAGTACTTC